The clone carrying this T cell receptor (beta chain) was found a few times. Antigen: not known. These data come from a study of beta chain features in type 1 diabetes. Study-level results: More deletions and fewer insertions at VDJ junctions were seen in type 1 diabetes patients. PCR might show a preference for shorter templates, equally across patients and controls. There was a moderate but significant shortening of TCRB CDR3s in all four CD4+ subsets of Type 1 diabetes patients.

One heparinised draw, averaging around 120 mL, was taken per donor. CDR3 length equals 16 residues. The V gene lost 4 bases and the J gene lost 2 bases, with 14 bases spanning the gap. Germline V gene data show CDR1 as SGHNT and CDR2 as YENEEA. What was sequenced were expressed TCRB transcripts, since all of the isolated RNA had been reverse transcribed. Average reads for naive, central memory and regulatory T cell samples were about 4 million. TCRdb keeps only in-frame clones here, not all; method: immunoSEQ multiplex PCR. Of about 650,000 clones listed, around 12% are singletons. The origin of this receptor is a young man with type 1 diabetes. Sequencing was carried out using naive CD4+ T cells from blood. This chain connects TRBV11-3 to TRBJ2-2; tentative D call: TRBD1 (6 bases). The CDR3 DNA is TGTGCCAGCAGCTCCCCGAAGGGGGTAAACACCGGGGAGCTGTTTTTT. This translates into CASSSPKGVNTGELFF.